This T cell receptor (beta chain) appears in the sequencing data of a study of response to subunit inactivated influenza vaccine. Overall study findings and caveats: The authors offered the suggestion that each seasonal influenza vaccination recruits few new T cells.

Using its own MiXCR run on the RT-PCR reads, TCRdb lists one record per CDR3 protein. The data show roughly 630,000 distinct CDR3 sequences, 13% to 15% seen once. On this clonotype itself: Its cognate antigen is unknown.

There are 16 residues in the CDR3. From germline, CDR1 is SQVTM and CDR2 ANQGSEA. Losses at the gene ends were 4 bases for V and 2 bases for J; bases not matched to a gene: 10. The sequenced sample was PBMCs from blood, obtained roughly 15 days before vaccination. The chain couples TRBV29-1 to TRBJ2-7; 11 nucleotides line up with TRBD2. This sequence originates from a man over 45 who received an inactivated influenza vaccine. This CDR3 is CSVGGLAGGSPYEQYF. For the CDR3, the DNA is TGCAGCGTTGGTGGTCTAGCGGGAGGCTCTCCCTACGAGCAGTACTTC.